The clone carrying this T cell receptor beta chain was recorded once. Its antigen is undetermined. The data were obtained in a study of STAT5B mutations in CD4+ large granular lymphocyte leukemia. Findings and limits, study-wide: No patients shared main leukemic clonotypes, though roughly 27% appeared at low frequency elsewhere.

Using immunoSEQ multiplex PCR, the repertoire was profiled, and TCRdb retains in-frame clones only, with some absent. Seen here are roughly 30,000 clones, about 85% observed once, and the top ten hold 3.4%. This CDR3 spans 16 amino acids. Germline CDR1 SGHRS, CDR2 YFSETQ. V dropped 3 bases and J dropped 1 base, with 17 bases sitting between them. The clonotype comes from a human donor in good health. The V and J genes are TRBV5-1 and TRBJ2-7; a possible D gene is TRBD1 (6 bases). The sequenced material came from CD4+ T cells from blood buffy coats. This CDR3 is CASSSRTGSASYEQYF. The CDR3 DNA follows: TGCGCCAGCAGCTCAAGAACAGGGTCCGCTTCCTACGAGCAGTACTTC. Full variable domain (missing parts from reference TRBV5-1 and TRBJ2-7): KAGVTQTPRYLIKTRGQQVTLSCSPISGHRSVSWYQQTPGQGLQFLFEYFSETQRNKGNFPGRFSGRQFSNSRSEMNVSTLELGDSALYLCASSSRTGSASYEQYFGPGTRLTVT.